Listed below are T cell receptor beta chains from one sample, sequenced in a study of shared clonotypes between healthy human individuals. The repertoire was sequenced with immunoSEQ multiplex PCR; TCRdb's copy has only in-frame clones and lacks some. The data hold roughly 2.5 million clones, with just over 90% observed a single time. Sequences were obtained from naive CD4+ T cells sorted from blood. The origin of the receptors is a man between 18 and 29 years old in good health. The CDR3 runs from the conserved cysteine through the conserved F or W. Fields, in order: J gene, clone size, V gene, D gene, CDR3 protein, CDR3 DNA. The D gene is left open where the match is weak. Expanded clones get a size class; other rows say once, few or many, or leave the size out.

TRBJ2-3 | NA | TRBV19 | TRBD2 | CASRLAGGPSTDTQYF | TGTGCCAGTAGGCTAGCGGGGGGTCCTAGCACAGATACGCAGTATTTT
TRBJ1-5 | NA | TRBV19 | NA | CASKISPGRAGSNQPQHF | TGTGCCAGTAAAATATCCCCCGGGAGGGCAGGGAGCAATCAGCCCCAGCATTTT
TRBJ1-2 | NA | TRBV30 | NA | CAWSVEPTYGYTF | TGTGCCTGGAGTGTCGAGCCTACCTATGGCTACACCTTC
TRBJ1-2 | NA | TRBV4-3 | NA | CASSQGVGPSNYGYTF | TGCGCCAGCAGCCAAGGGGTGGGACCTAGTAACTATGGCTACACCTTC
TRBJ1-1 | NA | TRBV7-8 | NA | CASSLGTEAFF | TGTGCCAGCAGCTTAGGGACTGAAGCTTTCTTT
TRBJ2-3 | NA | TRBV7-8 | NA | CASSFGGAHPTDTQYF | TGTGCCAGCAGCTTCGGCGGGGCACATCCCACAGATACGCAGTATTTT
TRBJ1-1 | NA | TRBV5-1 | NA | CASSPEIIAEAFF | TGCGCCAGCAGCCCCGAGATTATTGCTGAAGCTTTCTTT
TRBJ2-7 | NA | TRBV2 | TRBD1 | CASSLDRVGLNPYEQYF | TGTGCCAGCAGTCTGGACAGGGTCGGGCTCAATCCCTACGAGCAGTACTTC
TRBJ2-7 | NA | TRBV6-5 | TRBD1 | CASSYSGQGAYEQYF | TGTGCCAGCAGTTACTCAGGACAGGGGGCCTACGAGCAGTACTTC
TRBJ1-5 | NA | TRBV19 | NA | CATQGVGSNQPQHF | TGTGCCACACAGGGCGTTGGTAGCAATCAGCCCCAGCATTTT
TRBJ1-6 | few | TRBV5-1 | NA | CASSLVAGNSPLHF | TGCGCCAGCAGCTTGGTTGCGGGTAACTCACCCCTCCACTTT
TRBJ1-5 | few | TRBV30 | NA | CAWSEGLPEKPQHF | TGTGCCTGGAGTGAAGGGCTCCCGGAAAAGCCCCAGCATTTT
TRBJ2-3 | once | TRBV28 | TRBD2 | CASSLMGSGEADTQYF | TGTGCCAGCAGTTTAATGGGGAGCGGGGAGGCGGATACGCAGTATTTT
TRBJ1-4 | NA | TRBV5-6 | NA | CASSWGFSNEKLFF | TGTGCCAGCAGCTGGGGGTTTTCTAATGAAAAACTGTTTTTT
TRBJ2-3 | NA | TRBV6-1 | NA | CASRLTGFTDTQYF | TGTGCCAGCAGGCTCACAGGGTTCACAGATACGCAGTATTTT
TRBJ2-5 | NA | TRBV5-1 | NA | CASARRLEETQYF | TGCGCCAGCGCCCGTAGACTGGAAGAGACCCAGTACTTC
TRBJ2-3 | NA | TRBV28 | NA | CASSLPLAGTDTQYF | TGTGCCAGCAGTTTACCCCTGGCCGGGACGGATACGCAGTATTTT
TRBJ1-5 | NA | TRBV6-1 | NA | CASREAGVSQPQHF | TGTGCCAGCAGAGAAGCAGGGGTGAGTCAGCCCCAGCATTTT
TRBJ2-3 | NA | TRBV5-4 | NA | CASSLPVGASTDTQYF | TGTGCCAGCAGCTTGCCAGTGGGGGCAAGCACAGATACGCAGTATTTT
TRBJ2-1 | NA | TRBV11-2 | NA | CASSLRGSYNEQFF | TGTGCCAGCAGCTTACGGGGATCCTACAATGAGCAGTTCTTC
TRBJ2-7 | NA | TRBV5-1 | NA | CASSFEYGTEQYF | TGCGCCAGCAGCTTTGAATACGGGACCGAGCAGTACTTC
TRBJ2-7 | NA | TRBV19 | TRBD1 | CASSLTGPPSYEQYF | TGTGCCAGTTCCTTGACAGGGCCGCCCTCCTACGAGCAGTACTTC
TRBJ2-1 | NA | TRBV5-1 | NA | CASSLASRVSDEQFF | TGCGCCAGCAGCTTGGCCTCGCGGGTGAGCGATGAGCAGTTCTTC
TRBJ1-3 | NA | TRBV30 | NA | CAWSVEGPGNTIYF | TGTGCCTGGAGTGTCGAGGGGCCTGGAAACACCATATATTTT
TRBJ2-7 | NA | TRBV9 | NA | CASSVNQANSYEQYF | TGTGCCAGCAGCGTAAACCAGGCTAATTCCTACGAGCAGTACTTC
TRBJ2-5 | NA | TRBV9 | TRBD1 | CASSLSPGGAGETQYF | TGTGCCAGCAGCTTATCCCCAGGGGGCGCGGGAGAGACCCAGTACTTC
TRBJ2-4 | NA | TRBV18 | NA | CASSPPSGAKNIQYF | TGTGCCAGCTCACCCCCGTCTGGGGCCAAAAACATTCAGTACTTC
TRBJ2-5 | NA | TRBV2 | NA | CASRKTGNQETQYF | TGTGCCAGCAGAAAAACAGGGAACCAAGAGACCCAGTACTTC
TRBJ1-1 | NA | TRBV4-3 | NA | CASSQVAGITEAFF | TGCGCCAGCAGCCAAGTTGCGGGCATCACTGAAGCTTTCTTT
TRBJ1-4 | NA | TRBV28 | NA | CASSPGGTNEKLFF | TGTGCCAGCAGTCCCGGAGGGACTAATGAAAAACTGTTTTTT
TRBJ2-3 | NA | TRBV5-1 | TRBD2 | CASTKAGGPTDTQYF | TGCGCCAGCACCAAAGCGGGGGGCCCCACAGATACGCAGTATTTT
TRBJ2-7 | NA | TRBV30 | NA | CAWSPRQIHYEQYF | TGTGCCTGGTCTCCGCGACAAATACATTACGAGCAGTACTTC
TRBJ2-3 | NA | TRBV5-1 | NA | CASSPTTGSTDTQYF | TGCGCCAGCAGCCCGACGACAGGCTCCACAGATACGCAGTATTTT
TRBJ2-3 | NA | TRBV28 | NA | CASSLGASTDTQYF | TGTGCCAGCAGTTTAGGGGCAAGCACAGATACGCAGTATTTT
TRBJ2-5 | NA | TRBV4-1 | NA | CASSHNQGSETQYF | TGCGCCAGCAGCCACAATCAGGGGTCCGAGACCCAGTACTTC
TRBJ2-1 | NA | TRBV2 | TRBD2 | CASLRLAGVYNEQFF | TGTGCCAGTCTGAGGCTAGCGGGAGTATACAATGAGCAGTTCTTC
TRBJ2-1 | NA | TRBV19 | NA | CASSWGRLWIF | TGTGCCAGTAGTTGGGGGCGGCTTTGGATCTTC
TRBJ1-2 | NA | TRBV11-2 | NA | CASSLEKGKASYGYTF | TGTGCCAGCAGCTTAGAGAAGGGAAAAGCTAGCTATGGCTACACCTTC
TRBJ2-2 | NA | TRBV2 | TRBD1 | CASEGQGGTGELFF | TGTGCCAGCGAGGGACAGGGGGGCACCGGGGAGCTGTTTTTT
TRBJ1-3 | NA | TRBV30 | NA | CAWTRGGSGNTIYF | TGTGCCTGGACACGAGGGGGCTCTGGAAACACCATATATTTT
TRBJ2-7 | NA | TRBV7-9 | NA | CASSLGGPNYEQYF | TGTGCCAGCAGCTTAGGAGGGCCCAACTACGAGCAGTACTTC
TRBJ2-7 | NA | TRBV5-1 | TRBD2 | CASSVTSGAYEQYF | TGCGCCAGCAGCGTGACTAGCGGGGCCTACGAGCAGTACTTC
TRBJ1-5 | NA | TRBV7-3 | NA | CASSLTLNQPQHF | TGTGCCAGCAGCTTAACGCTAAATCAGCCCCAGCATTTT
TRBJ2-1 | once | TRBV4-1 | NA | CASSHTGYSYNEQFF | TGCGCCAGCAGCCACACAGGGTACTCCTACAATGAGCAGTTCTTC
TRBJ2-5 | NA | TRBV4-1 | TRBD2 | CASSQGSGGTSGQETQYF | TGCGCCAGCAGCCAAGGCAGTGGAGGGACTAGCGGACAAGAGACCCAGTACTTC
TRBJ2-5 | NA | TRBV4-1 | TRBD1 | CASSLNPSTGRETQYF | TGCGCCAGCAGCCTGAACCCATCGACAGGGAGAGAGACCCAGTACTTC
TRBJ2-6 | NA | TRBV6-1 | TRBD1 | CASSGFDRAGANVLTF | TGTGCCAGCAGTGGATTTGACAGGGCTGGGGCCAACGTCCTGACTTTC
TRBJ2-7 | NA | TRBV5-4 | TRBD1 | CASSLGSGTGLSYEQYF | TGTGCCAGCAGCTTGGGGTCCGGGACAGGGCTCTCCTACGAGCAGTACTTC
TRBJ2-7 | NA | TRBV4-1 | NA | CASSQEVTVSSYEQYF | TGCGCCAGCAGCCAAGAAGTCACGGTTTCCTCCTACGAGCAGTACTTC
TRBJ2-1 | NA | TRBV13 | NA | CASSLRRANEQFF | TGTGCCAGCAGCTTAAGGCGAGCCAATGAGCAGTTCTTC
TRBJ1-2 | NA | TRBV6-1 | NA | CASSARGVNYGYTF | TGTGCCAGCAGTGCGCGAGGGGTGAACTATGGCTACACCTTC
TRBJ1-3 | NA | TRBV6-6 | NA | CASSLGPSSLYF | TGTGCCAGCAGCTTAGGGCCGTCCAGCTTATATTTT
TRBJ2-7 | once | TRBV5-4 | TRBD1 | CASSAGQGAREQYF | TGTGCCAGCAGCGCGGGACAGGGGGCAAGGGAGCAGTACTTC
TRBJ2-3 | NA | TRBV19 | TRBD2 | CASSPGAGVDTQYF | TGTGCCAGTAGTCCAGGAGCGGGAGTAGATACGCAGTATTTT
TRBJ2-7 | NA | TRBV7-9 | NA | CASTRLGASSYEQYF | TGTGCCAGCACCAGACTGGGCGCTTCCTCCTACGAGCAGTACTTC
TRBJ2-1 | NA | TRBV5-4 | TRBD2 | CASRTGLAPYNEQFF | TGTGCCAGCAGGACGGGACTAGCGCCCTACAATGAGCAGTTCTTC
TRBJ1-4 | NA | TRBV30 | TRBD1 | CAWTTGVNEKLFF | TGTGCCTGGACGACAGGGGTTAATGAAAAACTGTTTTTT